Below are 10 T cell receptor beta chains sequenced from a single sample in a study of T cell changes during pregnancy in multiple sclerosis. Data came from immunoSEQ multiplex PCR; TCRdb stores just in-frame clones and leaves some out. This table has tens of thousands of clones, 90% appearing once. The sample here was CD4+ T cells from peripheral blood mononuclear cells, taken in the first trimester of pregnancy. The origin of the receptors is a female donor with multiple sclerosis, enrolled in a pregnancy study.

This clone was counted a single time. The CDR3, as DNA: TGTGCCAGCAGCTCCCTCTCCGGGACAGGGTCCTACAATGAGCAGTTCTTC. This gives the protein CASSSLSGTGSYNEQFF. The genes are TRBV5-6 and TRBJ2-1; the match to TRBD1 covers 9 bases. CDR1 SGHDT and CDR2 YYEEEE come from the germline V gene. J lost 1 base, V lost 3 bases, and 8 bases had no gene match. The CDR3 runs to 17 residues.

The CDR3 coding sequence is TGTGCCAGCAGTGAACAGGGTAGCAATCAGCCCCAGCATTTT. Its translation: CASSEQGSNQPQHF. The chain employs TRBV6-1 and TRBJ1-5, with a weak D call TRBD1 (5 bases). This CDR3 has 14 amino acids. Trimming shortened V by 2 bases and J by 0 bases, and 5 bases separated the two germline ends. Germline V CDR1 and CDR2: MNHNS, SASEGT.

The chain couples TRBV14 to TRBJ2-5, with 15 nucleotides matching TRBD2. Germline trimming cut 1 base from V and 2 bases from J; bases unmatched to any gene: 5. The CDR3 consists of 18 residues. Germline CDR1 and CDR2: SGHDN and FVKESK. The CDR3 spells CASSQGGLAGGEQETQYF. The DNA of the CDR3 is TGTGCCAGCAGCCAAGGCGGACTAGCGGGGGGGGAACAAGAGACCCAGTACTTC.

The V and J genes are TRBV23-1 and TRBJ2-7; D is perhaps TRBD1 (6 bases). TRBV23-1 is known as an ORF, though its function is uncertain. The V gene lost 5 bases and the J gene lost 3 bases, with 11 bases spanning the gap. The length of the CDR3 is 13 residues. In nucleotides, the CDR3 is TGCGCCAGCAGTGTAAACAGGGTCTACGAGCAGTACTTC. Protein product: CASSVNRVYEQYF.

V is TRBV6-6 and J is TRBJ1-6; 7 bases fit TRBD1. CDR1 is MNHNY and CDR2 is SVGAGI in the germline V gene (reference sequence). V dropped 5 bases and J dropped 6; count of bases not matched to a gene: 4. CDR3 length equals 14 residues. This CDR3 is CASSLGQPNSPLHF. The CDR3 coding sequence is TGTGCCAGCAGTCTGGGACAGCCTAATTCACCCCTCCACTTT.

The chain joins TRBV5-1 to TRBJ2-1, with no clear D. Trimming pared 0 bases from V and 4 bases from J, leaving 11 bases between. The CDR3 length is 15 residues. The germline V gene has CDR1 SGHRS and CDR2 YFSETQ. Here the CDR3 DNA reads TGCGCCAGCAGCTTGGTGACTGGTTCATACAATGAGCAGTTCTTC. Its translation is CASSLVTGSYNEQFF.

The chain employs TRBV27 and TRBJ2-5, with 12 bases that match TRBD1. With 2 bases clipped from V and 5 bases from J, the junction kept 12 bases outside the gene matches. Germline CDR1 and CDR2: MNHEY and SMNVEV (reference sequence). The CDR3 loop spans 18 amino acids. The CDR3 bases are TGTGCCAGCAGTTTACAACCCCAGGGGACAGGGGGCCGCGAGACCCAGTACTTC. Protein product: CASSLQPQGTGGRETQYF.

This sequence joins TRBV5-6 and TRBJ2-3; 8 bases agree with TRBD1. Per germline, CDR1 SGHDT and CDR2 YYEEEE. The CDR3 is 15 amino acids. V gave up 2 bases and J gave up 4 bases; unmatched junction bases: 6. For the CDR3, the DNA is TGTGCCAGCAGCTTTCGACAGGGGAAAGCAGATACGCAGTATTTT. This codes for CASSFRQGKADTQYF.

This clone was recorded once. Here the CDR3 DNA reads TGTGCCAGCAGCGCTCTCCCCCTCGGGGGGGTGGACAATGAGCAGTTCTTC. This translates into CASSALPLGGVDNEQFF. The V call is TRBV9, the J call TRBJ2-7, with TRBD2 identical over 8 bases. The J call may be in error: the DNA end matches TRBJ2-1 better. Germline V gene lookup returns CDR1 SGDLS and CDR2 YYNGEE. The CDR3 extends over 17 amino acids.

This chain joins TRBV19 and TRBJ2-1, with 12 bases matching TRBD2. In germline, CDR1 is LNHDA, CDR2 SQIVND (reference sequence). Trimming at V came to 6 bases and at J to 6 bases, leaving 6 bases not matched to a gene. The CDR3 runs 15 residues. The CDR3 nucleotides read TGTGCCAGTAGGATACTAGCGGGAGGTCGCAATGAGCAGTTCTTC. Amino acids: CASRILAGGRNEQFF.